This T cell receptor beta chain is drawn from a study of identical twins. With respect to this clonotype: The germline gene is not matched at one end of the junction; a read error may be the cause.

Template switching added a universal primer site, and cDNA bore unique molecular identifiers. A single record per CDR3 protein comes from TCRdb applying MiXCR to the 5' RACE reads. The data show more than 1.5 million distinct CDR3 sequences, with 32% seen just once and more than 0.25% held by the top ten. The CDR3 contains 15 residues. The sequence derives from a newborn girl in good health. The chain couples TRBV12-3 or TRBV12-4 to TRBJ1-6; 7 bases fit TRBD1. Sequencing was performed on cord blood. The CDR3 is CVSSPRDSHNSPLHF. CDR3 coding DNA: TGTGTCAGCAGTCCCCGGGACAGTCATAATTCACCCCTCCACTTT.